These 31 T cell receptor beta chains were sequenced from one sample in a study of blood T cell repertoires in COVID-19. Clones were sequenced by immunoSEQ multiplex PCR, and TCRdb holds only the in-frame ones, with some missing. This table has about 70,000 clones, around 86% appearing once. The sample taken for sequencing was peripheral blood. The origin of the receptors is a man between 65 and 85 years old with active COVID-19.

The chain recombines TRBV5-4 with TRBJ1-4; D may be TRBD1 (6 bases). Trimming left V 0 bases short and J 7 bases short, with 19 bases between. Germline V gene sequence: CDR1 SGHNT, CDR2 YYREEE (reference sequence). CDR3 size: 17 residues. CDR3 DNA: TGTGCCAGCAGCTTGGCCCCCACAGGGTTTAGGAGTGAAAAACTGTTTTTT. Its protein is CASSLAPTGFRSEKLFF.

The chain is built from TRBV9 and TRBJ2-5; TRBD2 matches 11 bases. The V segment lost 4 bases and the J segment 5 bases; nucleotides outside the gene matches: 13. The CDR3 contains 17 residues. Germline V gene data show CDR1 as SGDLS and CDR2 as YYNGEE. The CDR3 coding sequence is TGTGCCAGCAGCCAAACCATAGCGGGAGGGCCCAGGGAGACCCAGTACTTC. Translation: CASSQTIAGGPRETQYF.

V is TRBV7-2 and J is TRBJ1-6, with D possibly being TRBD1 (5 bases). The CDR3 spans 15 residues. Trimming pared 1 base from V and 7 bases from J, leaving 11 bases between. Germline assignment: CDR1 SGHTA and CDR2 FQGNSA. The CDR3 loop is CASSLEGNRNSPLHF. DNA for the CDR3: TGTGCCAGCAGCTTAGAGGGGAACCGAAATTCACCCCTCCACTTT.

The chain's CDR3 is CASSQAPRSPGTVSNQPQHF. CDR3 coding DNA: TGCGCCAGCAGCCAAGCCCCCCGGTCCCCCGGGACAGTTAGTAATCAGCCCCAGCATTTT. The V gene is TRBV4-3, the J gene TRBJ1-5; TRBD1 aligns across 7 bases. Germline V CDR1 and CDR2: LGHNA, YSLEER. The CDR3 covers 20 residues. The V and J ends lost 1 base and 4 bases, in that order; junction bases with no gene match: 19.

V is TRBV5-6 and J is TRBJ2-5; a weak D match, TRBD2 (5 bases). The germline V and J ends were trimmed by 3 bases and 5 bases, with 17 bases remaining between them. This CDR3 spans 15 amino acids. Germline assignment: CDR1 SGHDT and CDR2 YYEEEE. The CDR3 DNA is TGTGCCAGCAGCTGGGGTTCGCGTGGCGGGGAGACCCAGTACTTC. It codes for CASSWGSRGGETQYF.

Of note for this clone: The same CDR3 can be traced to other DNA sequences in this sample. The chain has TRBV18 and TRBJ1-5, with D perhaps matching TRBD1 (5 bases). The CDR3 runs 15 residues. V was trimmed by 6 bases and J by 4 bases, leaving 16 bases between them. Germline CDR1 KGHSH, CDR2 LQKENI. CDR3 residues: CASSPGPGGNQPQHF. The CDR3 region has the DNA TGTGCCAGCTCCCCGGGCCCCGGGGGGAATCAGCCCCAGCATTTT.

The chain couples TRBV7-3 to TRBJ2-7, with 8 nucleotides matching TRBD2. Germline V gene sequence: CDR1 SGHTA, CDR2 FQGTGA. J lost 4 bases, V lost 5 bases, and 10 bases had no gene match. The CDR3 is made up of 15 amino acids. The CDR3 here is CASSPSSGIPYEQYF. The CDR3 bases are TGTGCCAGCAGCCCGAGTAGCGGGATCCCATACGAGCAGTACTTC.

This chain connects TRBV15 to TRBJ2-5, with TRBD2 matching 11 bases. The CDR3 is 15 residues long. Looked up from germline, CDR1 is LNHNV and CDR2 is YYDKDF (reference sequence). J lost 7 bases, V lost 5 bases, and 9 bases had no gene match. The CDR3, as DNA: TGTGCCACCAGCGGAGGTAGCGGGAGGGGAGGGACCCAGTACTTC. This codes for CATSGGSGRGGTQYF.

This CDR3 reads CASSPPQFQNEKLFF. The DNA of the CDR3 is TGTGCCAGCTCACCACCCCAATTCCAAAATGAAAAACTGTTTTTT. This sequence joins TRBV18 and TRBJ1-4; D remains unclear. The CDR3 contains 15 residues. CDR1 is KGHSH and CDR2 is LQKENI in the germline V gene. Trimming removed 0 bases at V and 5 bases at J, with 10 bases between.

The rearrangement links TRBV5-1 to TRBJ1-1; 7 nucleotides match TRBD1. From germline, CDR1 is SGHRS and CDR2 YFSETQ. V lost 6 bases, J lost 1 base, and 9 bases stayed unmatched. This CDR3 is built from 15 residues. CDR3 in amino acids: CASTTVGGWNTEAFF. CDR3 coding DNA: TGCGCCAGCACCACAGTAGGGGGCTGGAACACTGAAGCTTTCTTT.

The rearrangement uses TRBV20-1 and TRBJ1-1; tentative D call: TRBD1 (5 bases). V lost 3 bases to trimming and J lost 0 bases, with 14 bases between them. Germline CDR1 and CDR2: DFQATT and SNEGSKA (reference sequence). The CDR3 is made up of 15 amino acids. In DNA, the CDR3 is TGCAGTGCTAGTATTCCAGGGCCGATGAACACTGAAGCTTTCTTT. It is translated as CSASIPGPMNTEAFF.

The chain has TRBV4-3 and TRBJ2-3; the match to TRBD1 covers 8 bases. The CDR3 is made up of 16 amino acids. Trimming cost V 1 base and J 1 base; bases outside gene matches: 4. Germline CDR1 and CDR2: LGHNA and YSLEER. Here the CDR3 reads CASSQGHRGGTDTQYF. The CDR3 region has the DNA TGCGCCAGCAGCCAAGGCCACAGGGGGGGCACAGATACGCAGTATTTT.

This clone came up once. In the same sample, other DNA sequences code for this CDR3. The DNA of the CDR3 is TGTGCCAGCAGCCAGGGACAGGGACCCTATGGCTACACCTTC. This sequence encodes CASSQGQGPYGYTF. The chain joins TRBV3-1 (or the pseudogene TRBV3-2) to TRBJ1-2; 9 nucleotides line up with TRBD1. Unmatched junction bases numbered 3, after V lost 3 bases and J lost 4 bases. This CDR3 is 14 amino acids long. Germline V lookup: CDR1 LGHDT, CDR2 YNNKEL (reference sequence).

V usage is TRBV19 and J usage is TRBJ1-1; TRBD1 matches 10 bases. V shed 4 bases, J shed 3 bases, and the junction held 11 bases outside the gene matches. Germline CDR1 LNHDA, CDR2 SQIVND (reference sequence). This CDR3 contains 17 residues. In nucleotides, the CDR3 is TGTGCCAGTAGTACTACGGGACAGGGGATGGGGGACACTGAAGCTTTCTTT. Translation: CASSTTGQGMGDTEAFF.

The V gene is TRBV3-1 (or the pseudogene TRBV3-2), the J gene TRBJ1-1; 8 nucleotides line up with TRBD1. CDR1 is LGHDT, CDR2 YNNKEL, per germline (reference sequence). The V and J ends lost 0 bases and 8 bases, in that order; junction bases with no gene match: 5. This CDR3 has 14 amino acids. CDR3 residues: CASSQEVTGAEAFF. The CDR3 nucleotides are TGTGCCAGCAGCCAAGAGGTGACAGGGGCCGAAGCTTTCTTT.

The chain links TRBV4-1 to TRBJ2-1; D perhaps matches TRBD1 (5 bases). V lost 4 bases, J lost 5 bases, and 9 bases lay in between. Per the germline V gene, CDR1 is MGHRA and CDR2 is YSYEKL. CDR3 length: 13 amino acids. CDR3 coding DNA: TGCGCCAGCAGCCTAGGGGCGAACAATGAGCAGTTCTTC. Its translation is CASSLGANNEQFF.

J is TRBJ2-3 and V is TRBV19; TRBD1 agrees at 11 bases. The CDR3 is 17 amino acids. The J segment lost 6 bases and the V segment lost 3 bases, leaving 11 bases of the junction unmatched. The germline V gene encodes CDR1 LNHDA and CDR2 SQIVND (reference sequence). The CDR3 sequence is CASSMAPRTGGADTQYF. Here the CDR3 DNA reads TGTGCCAGTAGTATGGCCCCCCGGACAGGGGGCGCGGATACGCAGTATTTT.

This sequence joins TRBV5-8 and TRBJ2-1; D possibly corresponds to TRBD1 (6 bases). The CDR3 spans 16 residues. Germline CDR1 SGHTS, CDR2 YDEGEE. The V end lost 5 bases, the J end lost 10 bases, and 25 bases lay between the germline ends. CDR3 region: CASSRSLPGLGGEQFF. CDR3 in DNA: TGTGCCAGCAGTCGGAGCCTCCCCGGGCTAGGGGGAGAGCAGTTCTTC.

The rearrangement uses TRBV5-4 and TRBJ1-4; 9 nucleotides line up with TRBD1. Germline loops: CDR1 SGHNT, CDR2 YYREEE (reference sequence). This CDR3 has 14 residues. Germline trimming cut 3 bases from V and 6 bases from J; bases unmatched to any gene: 3. The CDR3 DNA reads TGTGCCAGCAGCTCCCGGGACAGGGATGAAAAACTGTTTTTT. It yields the protein CASSSRDRDEKLFF.

This clone was counted a few times. The chain has TRBV5-1 and TRBJ2-1; D is perhaps TRBD1 (6 bases). CDR3 size: 13 residues. The germline V gene has CDR1 SGHRS and CDR2 YFSETQ. The V and J ends lost 3 bases and 7 bases respectively, with 11 bases between them. CDR3 in DNA: TGCGCCAGCAGCTGGACCACAGGGAATGAGCAGTTCTTC. It codes for CASSWTTGNEQFF.

The chain carries TRBV19 and TRBJ2-3; 7 bases are a match to TRBD2. CDR1 LNHDA and CDR2 SQIVND come from the germline V gene (reference sequence). V dropped 3 bases and J dropped 10; count of bases not matched to a gene: 4. The CDR3 extends over 12 amino acids. The CDR3 region has the DNA TGTGCCAGTAGTATCTATCGGGAGGCGCAGTATTTT. Its translation is CASSIYREAQYF.

This clone was recorded only once. The chain links TRBV7-9 to TRBJ1-2; 8 nucleotides agree with TRBD1. This CDR3 has 13 amino acids. Losses at the gene ends were 5 bases for V and 7 bases for J; bases not matched to a gene: 6. Germline CDR1 is SEHNR and CDR2 is FQNEAQ (reference sequence). CDR3 in DNA: TGTGCCAGCAGCCCACAGGGGGATGGTGGCTACACCTTC. This gives the protein CASSPQGDGGYTF.

The chain links TRBV19 to TRBJ2-7; 9 nucleotides match TRBD2. V shed 11 bases and J 2 bases; nucleotides not matched to a gene: 10. Germline values: CDR1 LNHDA, CDR2 SQIVND (reference sequence). This CDR3 spans 14 amino acids. The CDR3 here is CASREREAPYEQYF. The CDR3, as DNA: TGTGCCTCCAGGGAGCGGGAGGCCCCCTACGAGCAGTACTTC.

This clone has only one observation. The chain couples TRBV12-5 to TRBJ2-5; D is unresolved. With 1 base removed from V and 1 base from J, the gap between germline ends came to 7 bases. CDR1 and CDR2 from the germline V gene are LGHNT and FRNRAP. The CDR3 is 14 residues long. The CDR3 coding sequence is TGTGCTAGTGGTTTGGGAGTCGGCCAAGAGACCCAGTACTTC. It translates to CASGLGVGQETQYF.

The chain uses TRBV4-1 and TRBJ2-7, with no clear D. The CDR3 has 14 residues. V was pared by 1 base and J by 0 bases, with 7 bases between. The germline gives CDR1 MGHRA, CDR2 YSYEKL. CDR3: CASSQVADSYEQYF. The CDR3 DNA reads as TGCGCCAGCAGCCAAGTGGCAGACTCCTACGAGCAGTACTTC.

The rearrangement uses TRBV10-3 and TRBJ2-2, with 12 bases matching TRBD2. The trim removed 7 bases at V and 0 bases at J, leaving 12 bases unmatched. Germline CDR1 is ENHRY and CDR2 is SYGVKD. The CDR3 covers 19 residues. In nucleotides, the CDR3 is TGTGCCATCAAGGCGACTAGCGGGAGTAGGGGGGCGAACACCGGGGAGCTGTTTTTT. Its translation is CAIKATSGSRGANTGELFF.

J is TRBJ2-1 and V is TRBV4-3; TRBD2 is a possible D gene (7 bases). The V gene lost 6 bases and the J gene lost 9 bases, with 18 bases spanning the gap. Germline V gives CDR1 LGHNA, CDR2 YSLEER. The CDR3 has 14 amino acids. The CDR3, as DNA: TGCGCCAGCAGTTTCGTGGGAGGGGGAGGTGAGCAGTTCTTC. Its protein is CASSFVGGGGEQFF.

A word on this clone: A far larger clone lies a single base away; this is likely a read error. The chain links TRBV12-3 or TRBV12-4 to TRBJ2-1, with D maybe TRBD2 (6 bases). The CDR3 has 11 residues. Trimming removed 7 bases from V and 8 bases from J, with 9 bases in between. CDR3 loop: CASTPGDEQFF. CDR3 nucleotides: TGTGCCAGCACCCCGGGGGATGAGCAGTTCTTC.

V gene TRBV18 combines with J gene TRBJ1-5, with 8 nucleotides matching TRBD1. The germline V gene has CDR1 KGHSH and CDR2 LQKENI. V lost 4 bases to trimming and J lost 1 base; unmatched junction nucleotides: 6. CDR3 length: 16 amino acids. The CDR3 is CASSLDRGRSNQPQHF. CDR3 sequence (DNA): TGTGCCAGCTCACTCGACAGGGGTAGGAGCAATCAGCCCCAGCATTTT. Full variable domain (remainder filled in from reference TRBV18 and TRBJ1-5): NAGVMQNPRHLVRRRGQEARLRCSPMKGHSHVYWYRQLPEEGLKFMVYLQKENIIDESGMPKERFSAEFPKEGPSILRIQQVVRGDSAAYFCASSLDRGRSNQPQHFGDGTRLSIL.

This chain uses TRBV6-6 with TRBJ2-5; 9 bases are a match to TRBD1. V lost 2 bases, J lost 4 bases, and 8 bases stayed unmatched. The germline V gene has CDR1 MNHNY and CDR2 SVGAGI (reference sequence). The CDR3 loop spans 16 amino acids. The CDR3 bases are TGTGCCAGCAGTTACCCGACAGGGGGTGCTCGAGAGACCCAGTACTTC. Its translation is CASSYPTGGARETQYF.

The count of this clone is one. The genes are TRBV30 and TRBJ1-1, with 9 bases lining up with TRBD1. The germline V gene encodes CDR1 GTSNPN and CDR2 SVGIG (reference sequence). V gave up 4 bases and J gave up 4 bases; unmatched junction bases: 10. This CDR3 has 15 residues. The CDR3 nucleotides are TGTGCCTGGAATCCCGACCGGGACAGGGCCACTGAAGCTTTCTTT. As protein: CAWNPDRDRATEAFF.